This T cell receptor beta chain is drawn from a study of T cells in localized non-small cell lung cancer. General observations from the study: Peak T cell clonality was found in uninvolved adjacent lung, exceeding tumor. Out of the top 100 tumor clones, a median around 57 were seen in adjacent lung.

The table came from immunoSEQ multiplex PCR; TCRdb's copy has only in-frame clones and leaves some out. There are around 50,000 clones in the sample; approximately 86% occur only once, and around 17% lies in the top ten. Regarding this clone: What it recognizes is unknown.

CDR1 and CDR2 (germline): KGHSH, LQKENI. The germline V and J ends were trimmed by 1 base and 0 bases, with 13 bases remaining between them. This CDR3 has 17 residues. The material was PBMCs, obtained before any cancer treatment. This TCR was sampled from a female donor with stage II lung adenocarcinoma. This chain joins TRBV18 and TRBJ2-1; TRBD2 is a possible D gene (6 bases). The CDR3 sequence: CASSPRSAGSSYNEQFF. The CDR3 region has the DNA TGTGCCAGCTCACCACGTTCGGCGGGGAGCTCCTACAATGAGCAGTTCTTC.